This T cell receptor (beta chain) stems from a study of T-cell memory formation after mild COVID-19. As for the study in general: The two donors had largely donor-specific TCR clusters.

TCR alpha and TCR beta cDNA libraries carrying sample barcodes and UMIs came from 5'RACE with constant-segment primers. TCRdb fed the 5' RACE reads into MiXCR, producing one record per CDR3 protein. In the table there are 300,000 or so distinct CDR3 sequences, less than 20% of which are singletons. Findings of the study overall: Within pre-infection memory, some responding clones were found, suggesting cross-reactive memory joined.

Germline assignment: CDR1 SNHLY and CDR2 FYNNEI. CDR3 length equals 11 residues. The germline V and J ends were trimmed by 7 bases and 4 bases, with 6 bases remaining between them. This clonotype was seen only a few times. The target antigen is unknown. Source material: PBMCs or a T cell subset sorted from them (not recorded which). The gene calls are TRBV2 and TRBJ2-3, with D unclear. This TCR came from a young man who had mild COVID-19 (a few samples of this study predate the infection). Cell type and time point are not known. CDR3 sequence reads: CASTGADTQYF. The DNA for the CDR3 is TGTGCCAGCACCGGCGCAGATACGCAGTATTTT.